The next 18 T cell receptor beta chains were all read from a single sample in a study of cytomegalovirus exposure and HLA in healthy donors. Use of 60 Vbeta and 13 Jbeta primers characterized the PCR. Profiling relied on immunoSEQ multiplex PCR, and the TCRdb table lists in-frame clones only, not all of them. The table has roughly 80,000 clones, 81% seen once. Material: PBMCs. The receptor source for this set is a woman in her twenties or thirties in good health and CMV-seronegative.

The rearrangement uses TRBV5-1 and TRBJ2-3; 8 nucleotides match TRBD2. This CDR3 contains 15 residues. The ends lost 0 bases at V and 6 bases at J; junction bases unmatched: 6. Germline assignment: CDR1 SGHRS and CDR2 YFSETQ. The CDR3 nucleotides are TGCGCCAGCAGCTTGGTGGTAGCGGGATCCGATACGCAGTATTTT. Its protein is CASSLVVAGSDTQYF.

The chain couples TRBV5-1 to TRBJ1-1; D not resolved. There are 13 residues in the CDR3. Germline V gives CDR1 SGHRS, CDR2 YFSETQ. Trimming shortened V by 3 bases and J by 0 bases, and 6 bases separated the two germline ends. As DNA, the CDR3 is TGCGCCAGCAGCTCCCTAGTGAACACTGAAGCTTTCTTT. Its protein product is CASSSLVNTEAFF.

The chain couples TRBV28 to TRBJ1-1, with unresolved D. V dropped 8 bases and J dropped 2 bases, with 9 bases sitting between them. Germline CDR1 and CDR2: MDHEN and SYDVKM. The CDR3 totals 12 residues. CDR3 bases: TGTGCCAGCCACCCCCTAAACACTGAAGCTTTCTTT. It codes for CASHPLNTEAFF. Combining the CDR3 with reference TRBV28 and TRBJ1-1 gives the whole variable domain DVKVTQSSRYLVKRTGEKVFLECVQDMDHENMFWYRQDPGLGLRLIYFSYDVKMKEKGDIPEGYSVSREKKERFSLILESASTNQTSMYLCASHPLNTEAFFGQGTRLTVV.

This clone was counted only a few times. The chain is built from TRBV9 and TRBJ2-3; 8 bases line up with TRBD2. The CDR3 is made up of 16 amino acids. With V trimmed by 2 bases and J by 4 bases, 9 bases remained unmatched. Germline CDR1 SGDLS, CDR2 YYNGEE. CDR3 nucleotide sequence: TGTGCCAGCAGCGTCACCGGGAGGGCCCCAGCAGATACGCAGTATTTT. Encoded protein: CASSVTGRAPADTQYF.

The gene calls are TRBV5-1 and TRBJ1-1; TRBD1 might be the D (6 bases). The CDR3 runs 14 residues. Germline loops: CDR1 SGHRS, CDR2 YFSETQ. Trimming took 4 bases from V and 0 from J, leaving 10 bases between them. CDR3 in DNA: TGCGCCAGCAGCAGTGACAGGATGAACACTGAAGCTTTCTTT. Its translation: CASSSDRMNTEAFF.

In its sample, this clone was seen once. This chain joins TRBV7-2 and TRBJ2-1; tentative D call: TRBD1 (5 bases). Per the germline V gene, CDR1 is SGHTA and CDR2 is FQGNSA. The ends were cut back, 3 bases at V and 0 bases at J, with 9 bases in the middle. The CDR3 loop spans 15 amino acids. CDR3 region: CASSFDRGSYNEQFF. Here the CDR3 DNA reads TGTGCCAGCAGCTTTGACAGAGGCTCCTACAATGAGCAGTTCTTC.

This chain joins TRBV7-9 and TRBJ2-3; TRBD2 aligns across 9 bases. The CDR3 runs 16 residues. Germline V gene sequence: CDR1 SEHNR, CDR2 FQNEAQ (reference sequence). After removal of 0 bases from V and 5 bases from J, the junction contained 6 bases not matched to a gene. Here the CDR3 DNA reads TGTGCCAGCAGCTTAGCTACAGCGGGGGGAGAAGATACGCAGTATTTT. Residues: CASSLATAGGEDTQYF.

The chain carries TRBV18 and TRBJ2-5; tentatively, D is TRBD1 (6 bases). The J call may be wrong; the DNA end is better matched by TRBJ2-7. The CDR3 extends over 14 amino acids. Per the germline V gene, CDR1 is KGHSH and CDR2 is LQKENI. The chain's CDR3 is CASSPVVGGLEQYF. For the CDR3, the DNA is TGTGCCAGCTCACCCGTTGTAGGGGGTCTCGAGCAGTACTTC.

This sequence joins TRBV5-1 and TRBJ2-1; 8 nucleotides match TRBD2. V lost 0 bases, J lost 6 bases, and 5 bases stayed unmatched. The CDR3 has 15 amino acids. The germline gives CDR1 SGHRS, CDR2 YFSETQ. Here the CDR3 reads CASSLALGGGNEQFF. The CDR3, as DNA: TGCGCCAGCAGCTTGGCCCTCGGGGGGGGCAATGAGCAGTTCTTC.

The V and J genes are TRBV27 and TRBJ2-2; weak D call: TRBD1 (6 bases). Germline assignment: CDR1 MNHEY and CDR2 SMNVEV (reference sequence). V gave up 5 bases and J gave up 5 bases, with 15 bases separating them. The CDR3 is 15 residues long. The CDR3 bases are TGTGCCAGCAGTAACCGGGACATTGGGACCGGGGAGCTGTTTTTT. Its translation: CASSNRDIGTGELFF.

This chain connects TRBV28 to TRBJ2-2, with 10 bases matching TRBD2. CDR3 length equals 15 residues. Germline V gene sequence: CDR1 MDHEN, CDR2 SYDVKM. J was trimmed by 1 base and V by 6 bases; bases with no gene match: 2. The CDR3 bases are TGTGCCAGCAGACTAGCGGGAAGGAACACCGGGGAGCTGTTTTTT. Translation gives CASRLAGRNTGELFF.

Notes on this clone: Other DNA variants within this sample encode the same CDR3. The rearrangement uses TRBV7-9 and TRBJ2-7, with TRBD1 identical over 8 bases. The germline V gene encodes CDR1 SEHNR and CDR2 FQNEAQ (reference sequence). After removal of 8 bases from V and 0 bases from J, the junction contained 6 bases not matched to a gene. This CDR3 comprises 14 residues. CDR3 protein: CASSSGQGSYEQYF. DNA of the CDR3: TGTGCCAGCTCAAGCGGACAGGGCTCCTACGAGCAGTACTTC.

The J gene is TRBJ1-1, the V gene TRBV30, with D tentatively TRBD1 (5 bases). Trimming stripped 2 bases from V and 1 base from J, with 8 bases between. The CDR3 spans 13 residues. Germline loops: CDR1 GTSNPN, CDR2 SVGIG (reference sequence). The DNA of the CDR3 is TGTGCCTGGAGTATTCAGGGGAACACTGAAGCTTTCTTT. As protein: CAWSIQGNTEAFF.

V gene TRBV5-1 combines with J gene TRBJ2-1; D possibly corresponds to TRBD2 (5 bases). Germline loops: CDR1 SGHRS, CDR2 YFSETQ. Trimming took off 5 bases at V and 6 bases at J, with 9 bases between the two ends. This CDR3 has 12 amino acids. In nucleotides, the CDR3 is TGCGCCAGCAGGGTCGCGGGCAATGAGCAGTTCTTC. Protein sequence: CASRVAGNEQFF.

The chain recombines TRBV7-2 with TRBJ2-5; tentative D call: TRBD2 (6 bases). This CDR3 region has 14 residues. Germline V gene lookup returns CDR1 SGHTA and CDR2 FQGNSA. Deletions cut 1 base from V and 11 bases from J, with 17 bases between. The DNA for the CDR3 is TGTGCCAGCAGCTTAGTAGCGCTTTCGGGGGAGCAGTACTTC. As protein: CASSLVALSGEQYF.

The rearrangement joins TRBV4-1 to TRBJ2-5, with 8 bases aligning to TRBD1. The germline V gene encodes CDR1 MGHRA and CDR2 YSYEKL. CDR3 length equals 15 residues. Unmatched junction bases numbered 5, after V lost 0 bases and J lost 5 bases. CDR3: CASSQDPGGSETQYF. DNA of the CDR3: TGCGCCAGCAGCCAAGATCCAGGGGGCTCGGAGACCCAGTACTTC.

This rearrangement joins TRBV5-1 to TRBJ1-2, with D perhaps TRBD1 (6 bases). The CDR3 consists of 13 residues. With 5 bases removed from V and 6 bases from J, the gap between germline ends came to 14 bases. Germline assignment: CDR1 SGHRS and CDR2 YFSETQ. The CDR3 nucleotides are TGCGCCAGCAGGACCGGACAGCTTAATGGCTACACCTTC. This translates into CASRTGQLNGYTF.

The chain uses TRBV13 and TRBJ2-1; 9 bases are a match to TRBD1. V trimming: 5 bases; J trimming: 12 bases; junction bases outside the gene matches: 11. Germline values: CDR1 PRHDT, CDR2 FYEKMQ (reference sequence). This CDR3 comprises 14 residues. Here the CDR3 reads CASSRDRVSVAQFF. CDR3 nucleotides: TGTGCCAGCAGCCGGGACAGGGTGTCGGTCGCGCAGTTCTTC.